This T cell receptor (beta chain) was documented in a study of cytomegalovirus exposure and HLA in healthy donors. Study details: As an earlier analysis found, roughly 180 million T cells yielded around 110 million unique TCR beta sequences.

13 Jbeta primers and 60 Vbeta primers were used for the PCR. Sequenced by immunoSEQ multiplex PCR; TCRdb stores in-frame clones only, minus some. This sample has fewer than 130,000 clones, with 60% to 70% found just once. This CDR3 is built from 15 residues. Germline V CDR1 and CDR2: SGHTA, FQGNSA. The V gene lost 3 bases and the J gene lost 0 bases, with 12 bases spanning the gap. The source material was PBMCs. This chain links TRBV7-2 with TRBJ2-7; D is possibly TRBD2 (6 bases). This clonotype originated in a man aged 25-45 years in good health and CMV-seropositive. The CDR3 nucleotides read TGTGCCAGCAGCTTCGGAGGGACTTTCTCCTACGAGCAGTACTTC. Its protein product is CASSFGGTFSYEQYF.